This T cell receptor beta chain is drawn from a study of blood T cell repertoires in COVID-19. Data came from immunoSEQ multiplex PCR; TCRdb stores just in-frame clones and leaves some out. The table shows roughly 150,000 clones, with about 87% occurring only once. The germline V and J ends were trimmed by 0 bases and 3 bases, with 17 bases remaining between them. Germline-derived CDR1 and CDR2 are MNHEY and SVGEGT. CDR3 size: 17 residues. The chain carries TRBV6-2 or TRBV6-3 and TRBJ1-2; weak D call: TRBD1 (5 bases). This clonotype originated in an older man with acute or convalescent COVID-19. The sample taken for sequencing was peripheral blood. CDR3 sequence: CASSYSNRPGPHYGYTF. In DNA, the CDR3 is TGTGCCAGCAGTTACTCGAACAGGCCTGGGCCCCACTATGGCTACACCTTC.